The rows below give T cell receptor beta chains drawn from one sample of a study of T cells expressing NK-cell markers. TCRdb re-called the 5' RACE reads, yielding one record per CDR3 amino acid sequence without DNA. The repertoire shows about 110,000 distinct CDR3 sequences; the top ten hold 15% to 20%. Sequenced input: blood T cells: a sorted CD56 or NKG2C T cell subset, CD4+ or CD8+ T cells, or bulk PBMC T cells (not recorded which). The receptors were sampled from a woman aged 18 to 75 in good health. Both conserved end residues are part of each CDR3.

J,V,length,CDR3
TRBJ1-2,TRBV7-9,15,CASSFPQGTNYGYTF
TRBJ2-1,TRBV11-1,14,CASSSTGGSNEQFF
TRBJ2-7,TRBV12-3/TRBV12-4,14,CASSLAQGWDEQYF
TRBJ2-1,TRBV6-5,16,CASSYNSASSYNEQFF
TRBJ2-2,TRBV6-2/TRBV6-3,17,CASSYSIGRAYTGELFF
TRBJ2-1,TRBV11-2,13,CASSRTGWNEQFF
TRBJ2-3,TRBV27,11,CASTSTDTQYF
TRBJ2-3,TRBV13,16,CASSGRLAGGSDTQYF
TRBJ1-4,TRBV20-1,15,CSARDHGLMGEKLFF
TRBJ2-3,TRBV12-3/TRBV12-4,12,CASSQSGDTQYF
TRBJ1-6,TRBV27,16,CASSYRLGVDDSPLHF
TRBJ2-1,TRBV6-5,16,CASSYWGTGTYNEQFF
TRBJ1-1,TRBV10-3,15,CAISELEGSDTEAFF
TRBJ1-2,TRBV12-3/TRBV12-4,14,CASSLGTGVYGYTF